One and the same sample provided the 30 T cell receptor beta chains below, sequenced in a study of T cell repertoires in ileal Crohn's disease (dated by TCRdb to 2018 to 2020). The protocol used for the library was the immunoSEQ multiplex PCR assay. In its TCRdb copy, this immuneACCESS table keeps in-frame sequences only and misses some clones. Where compared with another copy, unresolved V genes explain less than half of these, and the others have no known cause. The sample data list around 8,200 clones, and roughly 80% of these were observed just once. More than 7.5% of the sample is in the top ten clones. Sequencing input: ileal tissue. The origin of the receptors is an adult with Crohn's disease.

This rearrangement joins TRBV11-1 to TRBJ2-3; D unclear. Germline assignment: CDR1 SGHAT and CDR2 FQDESV (reference sequence). This CDR3 region has 12 residues. Trimming shortened V by 6 bases and J by 5 bases, and 9 bases separated the two germline ends. The CDR3 sequence: CASRLSGDTQYF. CDR3 DNA: TGTGCCAGCAGGCTCTCAGGAGATACGCAGTATTTT. The whole variable domain, filled in from reference TRBV11-1 and TRBJ2-3, reads EAEVAQSPRYKITEKSQAVAFWCDPISGHATLYWYRQILGQGPELLVQFQDESVVDDSQLPKDRFSAERLKGVDSTLKIQPAELGDSAMYLCASRLSGDTQYFGPGTRLTVL.

The CDR3 here is CASSYSDRGNYGYTF. CDR3 nucleotides: TGTGCCAGCAGTTACTCGGACAGGGGAAACTATGGCTACACCTTC. The chain joins TRBV6-6 to TRBJ1-2, with 9 bases fitting TRBD1. CDR3 length: 15 residues. Germline V gene data show CDR1 as MNHNY and CDR2 as SVGAGI (reference sequence). J was trimmed by 2 bases and V by 0 bases; bases with no gene match: 1.

DNA of the CDR3: TGTGCCAGCAGAAGACATCAGGATGGGTCGCAGTATTTT. It yields the protein CASRRHQDGSQYF. The chain recombines TRBV27 with TRBJ2-3; D uncertain. The CDR3 extends over 13 amino acids. CDR1 MNHEY and CDR2 SMNVEV come from the germline V gene (reference sequence). V lost 6 bases and J 10 bases, leaving 17 bases between the germline ends.

This clone ranks as medium-sized. This chain connects TRBV2 to TRBJ1-6; D is unclear. This CDR3 has 13 amino acids. CDR1 SNHLY and CDR2 FYNNEI come from the germline V gene. V lost 8 bases and J lost 5, with 10 bases in between. The CDR3 region has the DNA TGTGCCAGCTCGGGGTCCGATAATTCACCCCTCCACTTT. Residues: CASSGSDNSPLHF.

This chain uses TRBV28 with TRBJ1-2, with 7 bases aligning to TRBD1. The CDR3 spans 17 residues. J was trimmed by 0 bases and V by 6 bases; bases with no gene match: 13. Germline V gene lookup returns CDR1 MDHEN and CDR2 SYDVKM. In DNA, the CDR3 is TGTGCCAGCAGCACAAGGGGGCTCTTATTCGCTAACTATGGCTACACCTTC. It specifies CASSTRGLLFANYGYTF.

About this clone: This sample includes further DNA sequences coding for the same CDR3. This chain joins TRBV5-1 and TRBJ1-1; TRBD1 matches 10 bases. The CDR3 loop spans 14 amino acids. Looked up from germline, CDR1 is SGHRS and CDR2 is YFSETQ. Trimming took 3 bases from V and 5 from J; bases not matched to a gene: 4. CDR3 nucleotides: TGCGCCAGCAGCTCGACAGGGGGCGAGACTGAAGCTTTCTTT. Protein sequence: CASSSTGGETEAFF.

The rearrangement uses TRBV7-9 and TRBJ1-2, with 10 bases identical to TRBD1. The CDR3 is 14 residues long. V shed 3 bases, J shed 4 bases, and the junction held 2 bases outside the gene matches. Germline V gene lookup returns CDR1 SEHNR and CDR2 FQNEAQ (reference sequence). The CDR3 protein is CASSFRDRGYGYTF. DNA of the CDR3: TGTGCCAGCAGCTTCCGGGACAGGGGCTATGGCTACACCTTC.

The chain links TRBV9 to TRBJ2-5, with D maybe TRBD1 (6 bases). The CDR3 runs 15 residues. The ends were cut back, 2 bases at V and 5 bases at J, with 16 bases in the middle. The germline V gene encodes CDR1 SGDLS and CDR2 YYNGEE. The CDR3 DNA follows: TGTGCCAGCAGCGTGACCCCAGGGGTGGGGGAGACCCAGTACTTC. It yields the protein CASSVTPGVGETQYF. The variable domain in full, with the rest retrieved from reference TRBV9 and TRBJ2-5, is DSGVTQTPKHLITATGQRVTLRCSPRSGDLSVYWYQQSLDQGLQFLIQYYNGEERAKGNILERFSAQQFPDLHSELNLSSLELGDSALYFCASSVTPGVGETQYFGPGTRLLVL.

This sequence joins TRBV7-2 and TRBJ2-1; the D is unclear. The germline V and J ends were trimmed by 0 bases and 5 bases, with 8 bases remaining between them. In germline, CDR1 is SGHTA, CDR2 FQGNSA. The CDR3 runs 14 residues. The CDR3 nucleotides read TGTGCCAGCAGCTTAGCCGGCGGAAACAATGAGCAGTTCTTC. It yields the protein CASSLAGGNNEQFF. Filled out from reference TRBV7-2 and TRBJ2-1, the complete variable domain reads GAGVSQSPSNKVTEKGKDVELRCDPISGHTALYWYRQSLGQGLEFLIYFQGNSAPDKSGLPSDRFSAERTGGSVSTLTIQRTQQEDSAVYLCASSLAGGNNEQFFGPGTRLTVL.

CDR3 bases: TGTGCCAGCAAACTGACTTCCACCGGGGAGCTGTTTTTT. Protein: CASKLTSTGELFF. The V gene is TRBV2, the J gene TRBJ2-2; D remains unclear. Trimming cost V 7 bases and J 4 bases, with 10 bases left between them. This CDR3 spans 13 amino acids. Germline V CDR1 and CDR2: SNHLY, FYNNEI.

The chain employs TRBV7-8 and TRBJ2-3, with a possible D match to TRBD2 (6 bases). Between the trimmed V and J ends, which lost 8 bases and 6 bases, there was a span of 27 bases. Germline lookup yields CDR1 SGHVS and CDR2 FQNEAQ. The CDR3 covers 17 residues. CDR3 protein: CASLGSVGTRSSDTQYF. In DNA form, the CDR3 reads TGTGCCAGCCTTGGGTCGGTCGGGACTCGCTCTTCGGATACGCAGTATTTT.

This sequence joins TRBV11-2 and TRBJ2-2, with 7 bases aligning to TRBD2. The CDR3 has 15 amino acids. V lost 5 bases and J lost 4; bases outside the gene matches: 7. CDR1 and CDR2 (germline): SGHAT, FQNNGV. The CDR3 sequence is CASSPGLDPTGELFF. In DNA, the CDR3 is TGTGCCAGCAGCCCCGGACTAGATCCCACCGGGGAGCTGTTTTTT. Full variable domain (rest looked up from reference TRBV11-2 and TRBJ2-2): EAGVAQSPRYKIIEKRQSVAFWCNPISGHATLYWYQQILGQGPKLLIQFQNNGVVDDSQLPKDRFSAERLKGVDSTLKIQPAKLEDSAVYLCASSPGLDPTGELFFGEGSRLTVL.

The rearrangement joins TRBV14 to TRBJ2-1, with TRBD1 as a possible D gene (6 bases). V shed 6 bases and J shed 5 bases, with 11 bases lying between them. CDR1 is SGHDN, CDR2 FVKESK, per germline. The CDR3 has 13 residues. The DNA for the CDR3 is TGTGCCAGCAGGCGACAGGCTAACAATGAGCAGTTCTTC. Its protein is CASRRQANNEQFF.

The CDR3 sequence: CASSVGTSGVSYNEQFF. CDR3 nucleotides: TGTGCCAGCAGCGTAGGGACTAGCGGGGTCTCCTACAATGAGCAGTTCTTC. The chain uses TRBV5-4 and TRBJ2-1, with 13 bases aligning to TRBD2. The CDR3 length is 17 residues. The V gene's germline CDR1 is SGHNT and CDR2 YYREEE (reference sequence). The V and J ends lost 4 bases and 0 bases, in that order; junction bases with no gene match: 4.

This chain joins TRBV7-6 and TRBJ2-3; 11 positions agree with TRBD2. The CDR3 sequence is 17 residues long. Germline V gene data show CDR1 as SGHVS and CDR2 as FNYEAQ. With 3 bases clipped from V and 2 bases from J, the junction kept 7 bases outside the gene matches. The CDR3 protein is CASSLDASGGITDTQYF. In DNA form, the CDR3 reads TGTGCCAGCAGCTTGGATGCTAGCGGGGGGATCACAGATACGCAGTATTTT.

The chain recombines TRBV28 with TRBJ2-7; 8 positions agree with TRBD2. Trimming removed 7 bases from V and 3 bases from J; junction bases left unmatched: 11. This CDR3 has 15 residues. Germline lookup yields CDR1 MDHEN and CDR2 SYDVKM. The CDR3 protein is CASNRGGESDYEQYF. Written as DNA, the CDR3 is TGTGCCAGCAATCGGGGGGGGGAGTCCGACTACGAGCAGTACTTC.

The chain recombines TRBV18 with TRBJ1-2; 8 positions agree with TRBD1. This CDR3 comprises 14 residues. Germline values: CDR1 KGHSH, CDR2 LQKENI. V was clipped by 3 bases and J by 7 bases; unmatched bases: 7. CDR3 residues: CASSPLDRGGGYTF. CDR3 in DNA: TGTGCCAGCTCACCTCTCGACAGGGGCGGTGGCTACACCTTC.

The genes are TRBV28 and TRBJ1-5; D remains ambiguous. The V gene lost 11 bases and the J gene lost 0 bases, with 17 bases spanning the gap. Germline V gene lookup returns CDR1 MDHEN and CDR2 SYDVKM. This CDR3 contains 15 residues. CDR3 bases: TGTGCCTCGTGGGGAGAAAGTTATAGCAATCAGCCCCAGCATTTT. Encoded protein: CASWGESYSNQPQHF.

V is TRBV7-8 and J is TRBJ2-7, with 8 bases lining up with TRBD1. This CDR3 contains 14 residues. Per the germline V gene, CDR1 is SGHVS and CDR2 is FQNEAQ. After removal of 5 bases from V and 3 bases from J, the junction contained 6 bases not matched to a gene. In DNA, the CDR3 is TGTGCCAGCAGCGTCGGGACAGGAGTCTACGAGCAGTACTTC. The encoded protein is CASSVGTGVYEQYF.

This chain joins TRBV4-3 and TRBJ1-5, with a possible D match to TRBD1 (5 bases). The germline V gene has CDR1 LGHNA and CDR2 YSLEER. V was cut by 0 bases and J by 4 bases, with 10 bases left in between. CDR3 length: 15 amino acids. The CDR3 coding sequence is TGCGCCAGCAGCCAAGATTCGCAGGGAAATCAGCCCCAGCATTTT. It translates to CASSQDSQGNQPQHF.

CDR3 nucleotides: TGTGCCAGCAGTTATGGGCAGGCAGATACGCAGTATTTT. Translated, it gives CASSYGQADTQYF. This chain joins TRBV6-5 and TRBJ2-3; no definite D call. In germline, CDR1 is MNHEY, CDR2 SVGAGI. Trimming pared 3 bases from V and 4 bases from J, leaving 8 bases between. The CDR3 has 13 residues.

This clone was detected a few times. The V call is TRBV11-3, the J call TRBJ2-1, with unresolved D. Looked up from germline, CDR1 is SGHNT and CDR2 is YENEEA. Trimming shortened V by 0 bases and J by 5 bases, and 11 bases separated the two germline ends. This CDR3 is built from 15 residues. In DNA, the CDR3 is TGTGCCAGCAGCTTAGAAGCCTCTCTGAACAATGAGCAGTTCTTC. Translating it yields CASSLEASLNNEQFF.

CDR3 nucleotide sequence: TGCAGTCCAAAACAGGGAAACGAGCAGTACTTC. Translating gives CSPKQGNEQYF. The chain joins TRBV20-1 to TRBJ2-7; maybe TRBD1 (6 bases). The germline V gene has CDR1 DFQATT and CDR2 SNEGSKA (reference sequence). Trimming took off 8 bases at V and 5 bases at J, with 13 bases between the two ends. The CDR3 length is 11 residues.

The chain has TRBV5-1 and TRBJ1-2; perhaps TRBD1 as D (6 bases). V lost 3 bases to trimming and J lost 6 bases, with 15 bases between them. The CDR3 contains 14 residues. Germline V CDR1 and CDR2: SGHRS, YFSETQ. The CDR3 DNA is TGCGCCAGCAGCTCGCAGGGGCAGGGTGATGGCTACACCTTC. Protein product: CASSSQGQGDGYTF.

This clone came up once. V usage is TRBV18 and J usage is TRBJ2-3, with D perhaps TRBD1 (6 bases). Germline V lookup: CDR1 KGHSH, CDR2 LQKENI. The V end lost 0 bases, the J end lost 6 bases, and 13 bases lay between the germline ends. The CDR3 contains 15 residues. The CDR3 protein is CASSPPSRGMDTQYF. The CDR3 DNA reads as TGTGCCAGCTCACCACCGTCGAGGGGGATGGATACGCAGTATTTT. The variable domain in full, completed from reference TRBV18 and TRBJ2-3, reads NAGVMQNPRHLVRRRGQEARLRCSPMKGHSHVYWYRQLPEEGLKFMVYLQKENIIDESGMPKERFSAEFPKEGPSILRIQQVVRGDSAAYFCASSPPSRGMDTQYFGPGTRLTVL.

This chain uses TRBV14 with TRBJ1-1, with D possibly matching TRBD1 (5 bases). The CDR3 consists of 14 residues. Germline CDR1 and CDR2: SGHDN and FVKESK. Trimming cost V 0 bases and J 10 bases, with 15 bases left between them. In DNA form, the CDR3 reads TGTGCCAGCAGCCAAGATTGGGTAGGGGATGGAGCTTTCTTT. Translating it yields CASSQDWVGDGAFF. Full variable domain (rest looked up from reference TRBV14 and TRBJ1-1): EAGVTQFPSHSVIEKGQTVTLRCDPISGHDNLYWYRRVMGKEIKFLLHFVKESKQDESGMPNNRFLAERTGGTYSTLKVQPAELEDSGVYFCASSQDWVGDGAFFGQGTRLTVV.

The CDR3 loop is CASSTETGYNEQFF. As DNA, the CDR3 is TGTGCCAGTAGTACCGAGACAGGGTACAATGAGCAGTTCTTC. The chain combines TRBV19 with TRBJ2-1; 7 nucleotides align to TRBD1. The germline V gene encodes CDR1 LNHDA and CDR2 SQIVND (reference sequence). The CDR3 totals 14 residues. V lost 4 bases and J lost 4; bases outside the gene matches: 4.

The V call is TRBV28, the J call TRBJ2-7; D remains unclear. Germline CDR1 and CDR2: MDHEN and SYDVKM. V dropped 4 bases and J dropped 0 bases, with 10 bases sitting between them. CDR3 length: 14 residues. The CDR3 coding sequence is TGTGCCAGCAGTTCCGCGATCCTCTCCTACGAGCAGTACTTC. Protein product: CASSSAILSYEQYF.

The chain carries TRBV4-2 and TRBJ1-2, with 7 positions matching TRBD1. CDR3 size: 14 residues. The germline V gene has CDR1 LGHNA and CDR2 YNFKEQ. Unmatched junction bases numbered 4, after V lost 2 bases and J lost 4 bases. Here the CDR3 reads CASSQKTGFYGYTF. As DNA, the CDR3 is TGTGCCAGCAGCCAAAAGACAGGGTTCTATGGCTACACCTTC.

The rearrangement uses TRBV5-8 and TRBJ2-7, with 7 bases lining up with TRBD1. V lost 3 bases to trimming and J lost 3 bases; unmatched junction nucleotides: 9. The V gene's germline CDR1 is SGHTS and CDR2 YDEGEE. The CDR3 extends over 15 amino acids. CDR3 sequence: CASSSGTADLYEQYF. CDR3 coding DNA: TGTGCCAGCAGCTCGGGGACAGCGGACCTCTACGAGCAGTACTTC.